This TCR beta chain came from a study of blood T cell repertoires in COVID-19. For the study at large: The United States, Italy and Spain were the sources of the acute and convalescent COVID-19 samples. Nucleic acid was either cDNA or gDNA, and it came from T cells, B-cell-depleted T cells, or PBMCs.

Under the authors' procedure: Counts of nucleated cells, estimated from reference gene primer amplification, were obtained. The repertoire was sequenced with immunoSEQ multiplex PCR; TCRdb's copy has only in-frame clones and lacks some. V and J calls plus clone size are reproduced from that table; the DNA served to infer D and trimming. The sample shows 170,000 or so clones, around 83% of them seen only once. Per the germline V gene, CDR1 is MNHNY and CDR2 is SVGAGI (reference sequence). With 4 bases removed from V and 4 bases from J, the gap between germline ends came to 13 bases. The CDR3 sequence is 14 residues long.

The TCR originated in a man between 50 and 59 years old with active or convalescent COVID-19. The V and J genes are TRBV6-6 and TRBJ1-1, with unresolved D. Sequencing was carried out using peripheral blood. CDR3 nucleotides: TGTGCCAGCAGTTCTACAGACGGAATCACTGAAGCTTTCTTT. It is translated as CASSSTDGITEAFF.